This TCR beta chain was documented in a study of blood T cell dynamics during melanoma immunotherapy. Study context: Metastatic melanoma patients received first-line pembrolizumab or nivolumab plus ipilimumab.

Stated time point: pre-treatment baseline. No patient had earlier systemic cancer treatment, concurrent immunosuppressants, or another active cancer. The CDR3 covers 14 residues. Germline V lookup: CDR1 SGHRS, CDR2 YFSETQ. Trimming left V 7 bases short and J 0 bases short, with 11 bases between. Repertoires were generated with immunoSEQ multiplex PCR, while TCRdb's copy carries only in-frame clones and drops some. This table has 9,500 to 11,000 clones, around nine tenths appearing once. The source was blood, collected from a patient treated with checkpoint blockade. The chain recombines TRBV5-1 with TRBJ1-3; D possibly corresponds to TRBD1 (6 bases). This clonotype was sampled from a human donor with melanoma. CDR3 protein: CASSQGSSGNTIYF. As DNA, the CDR3 is TGCGCCAGCTCACAGGGTTCCTCTGGAAACACCATATATTTT.